This T cell receptor beta chain came from a study of PD-L1 blockade in urothelial cancer. Study background: Patients initiated atezolizumab at some point between 2013 and 2015 at 1,200 mg intravenously every 3 weeks. Among blood samples, the median T cell count was some 140,000.

Time point given: peripheral blood 6 weeks after treatment start. Synthetic analogs of TCR templates were spiked into every PCR. TCRdb's copy holds only in-frame clones and misses some; the assay was immunoSEQ multiplex PCR. The table has more than 45,000 clones, 65% to 85% seen once. V was clipped by 0 bases and J by 4 bases, with 16 bases between them. Germline CDR1 reads LNHNV; CDR2 reads YYDKDF (reference sequence). This CDR3 has 17 residues. The material sequenced was PBMCs, taken around atezolizumab (anti-PD-L1) treatment. The chain uses TRBV15 and TRBJ1-5; no firm D call. This clonotype originated in a man between 65 and 85 years old with urothelial cancer. CDR3: CATSRDLGGSGNQPQHF. The DNA for the CDR3 is TGTGCCACCAGCAGAGATCTTGGAGGAAGTGGGAATCAGCCCCAGCATTTT. Supplemented by reference TRBV15 and TRBJ1-5, the full variable domain reads DAMVIQNPRYQVTQFGKPVTLSCSQTLNHNVMYWYQQKSSQAPKLLFHYYDKDFNNEADTPDNFQSRRPNTSFCFLDIRSPGLGDTAMYLCATSRDLGGSGNQPQHFGDGTRLSIL.